This TCR beta chain came from a study of blood T cell repertoires in COVID-19. Study-level background: T cells, B-cell-depleted T cells, or PBMCs supplied cDNA or gDNA.

V was clipped by 2 bases and J by 4 bases; unmatched bases: 8. The V gene's germline CDR1 is LGHDT and CDR2 YNNKEL (reference sequence). This CDR3 region has 17 residues. Original methodology: Estimation of nucleated cell counts relied on the amplification of reference gene primers. Method: immunoSEQ multiplex PCR; TCRdb's copy keeps in-frame clones and lacks some. From that table come the V and J calls and clone size; the DNA was used to work out D and trimming. The sample carries roughly 140,000 clones, around 90% recorded once. V usage is TRBV3-1 (or the pseudogene TRBV3-2) and J usage is TRBJ2-3; TRBD2 matches at 11 bases. The source of this sequence is a woman aged 55-70 years with active or convalescent COVID-19. What was sequenced was peripheral blood. DNA of the CDR3: TGTGCCAGCAGCCAACAGTTTAGCGGGGGGGCCGCAGATACGCAGTATTTT. Translating gives CASSQQFSGGAADTQYF.